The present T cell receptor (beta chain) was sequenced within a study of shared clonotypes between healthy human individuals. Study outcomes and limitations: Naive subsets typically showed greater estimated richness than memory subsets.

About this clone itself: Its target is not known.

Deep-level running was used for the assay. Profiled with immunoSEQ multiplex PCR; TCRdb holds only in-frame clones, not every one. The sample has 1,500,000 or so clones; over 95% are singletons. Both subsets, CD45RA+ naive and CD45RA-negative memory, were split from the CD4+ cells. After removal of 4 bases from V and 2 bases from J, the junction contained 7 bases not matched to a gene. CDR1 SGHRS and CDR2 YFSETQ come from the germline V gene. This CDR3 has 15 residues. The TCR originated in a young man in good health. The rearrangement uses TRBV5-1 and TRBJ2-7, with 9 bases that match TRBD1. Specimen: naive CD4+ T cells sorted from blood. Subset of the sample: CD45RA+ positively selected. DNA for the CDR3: TGCGCCAGCAGCCCTCCGGGACAGGGCACCTACGAGCAGTACTTC. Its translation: CASSPPGQGTYEQYF.